The 28 T cell receptor beta chains below come from one sample, sequenced in a study of read filtering for tumor transcriptome and immune sequencing. The library was built from approximately 400 ng RNA with molecular barcoded adaptors for alpha/delta and beta/gamma chains. MiXCR, applied by TCRdb to the reads, yields one record per CDR3 protein. The data show roughly 90,000 distinct CDR3 sequences, with 20% to 25% seen just once and roughly 11% held by the top ten. The source material was a population of CD138-negative cells sorted from bone marrow. The receptors derive from a donor aged 40 or over with multiple myeloma.

This clonotype occurred many times. This chain links TRBV2 with TRBJ2-2; D gene uncertain. V shed 7 bases and J shed 6 bases, with 6 bases lying between them. Germline-derived CDR1 and CDR2 are SNHLY and FYNNEI. The CDR3 contains 11 residues. The CDR3 DNA is TGTGCCAGCACTGACTCCGGGGAGCTGTTTTTT. Translated, it gives CASTDSGELFF.

There are many counts of this clonotype. V usage is TRBV5-4 and J usage is TRBJ2-7, with 7 bases that match TRBD1. CDR1 is SGHNT, CDR2 YYREEE, per germline (reference sequence). V lost 4 bases and J lost 7; bases outside the gene matches: 8. The CDR3 loop spans 13 amino acids. CDR3 loop: CASSRDRRGEQYF. The DNA of the CDR3 is TGTGCCAGCAGCCGGGACAGAAGAGGGGAGCAGTACTTC.

This clonotype occurred a few times. V usage is TRBV19 and J usage is TRBJ2-7, with D hard to call. The germline gives CDR1 LNHDA, CDR2 SQIVND (reference sequence). The V end lost 7 bases, the J end lost 5 bases, and 9 bases lay between the germline ends. CDR3 length equals 11 residues. The CDR3 reads CASKNGHEQYF. The CDR3 nucleotides read TGTGCCAGTAAAAACGGACACGAGCAGTACTTC.

The CDR3 reads CASSLRQGNNQPQHF. Here the CDR3 DNA reads TGTGCCAGCAGCCTAAGACAGGGGAACAATCAGCCCCAGCATTTT. The chain uses TRBV14 and TRBJ1-5; 8 bases match TRBD1. Trimming removed 4 bases from V and 3 bases from J; junction bases left unmatched: 5. Per germline, CDR1 SGHDN and CDR2 FVKESK. The CDR3 extends over 15 amino acids.

With respect to this clonotype: This may arise from a read error, as a much more abundant clone is one base away. This chain uses TRBV29-1 with TRBJ2-1; possibly TRBD1 or TRBD2 for D (5 bases each). This CDR3 is built from 11 residues. In germline, CDR1 is SQVTM, CDR2 ANQGSEA. The DNA for the CDR3 is TGCAGCGTCGCCGGGACCAATGAGCAGCTCTTC. As protein: CSVAGTNEQLF.

The CDR3 DNA reads TGTGCCAGCAGCTTGGGGTCGGGGCCTCCCGGGGAGCTGTTTTTT. Its protein is CASSLGSGPPGELFF. The chain joins TRBV5-8 to TRBJ2-2; D tentatively reads TRBD1 or TRBD2 (5 bases each). Germline values: CDR1 SGHTS, CDR2 YDEGEE. The CDR3 length is 15 residues. The V end lost 0 bases, the J end lost 6 bases, and 12 bases lay between the germline ends.

The table lists this clonotype with many counts. This sequence joins TRBV5-1 and TRBJ1-2; D is ambiguous. The CDR3 consists of 15 residues. The V gene's germline CDR1 is SGHRS and CDR2 YFSETQ. With 0 bases removed from V and 1 base from J, the gap between germline ends came to 10 bases. Here the CDR3 DNA reads TGCGCCAGCAGCTTGGGTGGAGGAGATAACTATGGCTACACCTTC. Its translation: CASSLGGGDNYGYTF.

This clonotype was picked up many times. The chain uses TRBV7-9 and TRBJ1-4; no clear D. V lost 5 bases and J lost 0, with 16 bases in between. The CDR3 length is 17 residues. The germline V gene encodes CDR1 SEHNR and CDR2 FQNEAQ (reference sequence). The CDR3 bases are TGTGCCAGCAGCCCGGCCCGGACGCCTACAACTAATGAAAAACTGTTTTTT. It specifies CASSPARTPTTNEKLFF.

At least ten counts were recorded for this clonotype. The chain uses TRBV2 and TRBJ1-1; D is undetermined. The ends were cut back, 8 bases at V and 2 bases at J, with 15 bases in the middle. From germline, CDR1 is SNHLY and CDR2 FYNNEI. This CDR3 contains 14 residues. This CDR3 reads CASGNNGVNTEAFF. CDR3 DNA: TGTGCCAGCGGGAACAATGGGGTCAACACTGAAGCTTTCTTT.

This clonotype was counted ten times or more. J is TRBJ1-5 and V is TRBV5-1; the match to TRBD1 covers 12 bases. V shed 0 bases, J shed 8 bases, and the junction held 6 bases outside the gene matches. From germline, CDR1 is SGHRS and CDR2 YFSETQ. This CDR3 is built from 16 residues. CDR3 residues: CASSLGGTGGQEPQHF. The DNA for the CDR3 is TGCGCCAGCAGCTTGGGAGGGACAGGGGGCCAAGAGCCCCAGCATTTT.

This clonotype was detected many times. This chain joins TRBV7-9 and TRBJ2-1; TRBD2 matches 14 bases. The CDR3 is 15 amino acids. V was clipped by 8 bases and J by 7 bases; unmatched bases: 7. CDR1 is SEHNR and CDR2 is FQNEAQ in the germline V gene (reference sequence). CDR3 amino acids: CASGTSGGPGNEQFF. CDR3 DNA sequence: TGTGCCAGCGGGACTAGCGGGGGCCCTGGGAATGAGCAGTTCTTC.

Comment on this clonotype: A much bigger clone sits one base away, suggesting this may be a read error. This chain uses TRBV30 with TRBJ2-2; D unclear. The CDR3 covers 13 residues. The ends were cut back, 3 bases at V and 4 bases at J, with 9 bases in the middle. Germline V CDR1 and CDR2: GTSNPN, SVGIG (reference sequence). CDR3 DNA: TGTGCCTGGAGCCTGACCTTCACCGGGGAGCTGTTTTTT. Translated: CAWSLTFTGELFF. The complete variable domain, with remaining parts taken from reference TRBV30 and TRBJ2-2, reads SQTIHQWPATLVQPVGSPLSLECTVEGTSNPNLYWYRQAAGRGLQLLFYSVGIGQISSEVPQNLSASRPQDRQFILSSKKLLLSDSGFYLCAWSLTFTGELFFGEGSRLTVL.

There are many counts of this clonotype. The chain joins TRBV5-1 to TRBJ2-2; TRBD1 aligns across 10 bases. This CDR3 is built from 15 residues. The germline V gene has CDR1 SGHRS and CDR2 YFSETQ. The V and J ends lost 3 bases and 5 bases, in that order; junction bases with no gene match: 4. The CDR3 reads CASSWTGGDTGELFF. The CDR3 bases are TGCGCCAGCAGCTGGACAGGGGGGGATACCGGGGAGCTGTTTTTT.

This clonotype was counted at least ten times. The rearrangement uses TRBV20-1 and TRBJ1-4; a weak D match, TRBD1 (6 bases). The CDR3 is made up of 11 amino acids. Germline values: CDR1 DFQATT, CDR2 SNEGSKA (reference sequence). V lost 7 bases to trimming and J lost 10 bases, with 13 bases between them. The CDR3 sequence: CSVPGGGKLFF. The CDR3 coding sequence is TGCAGTGTACCCGGGGGCGGAAAACTGTTTTTT.

This clonotype has more than one count but fewer than ten. The chain employs TRBV6-6 and TRBJ2-7, with 8 bases aligning to TRBD1. The V and J ends lost 6 bases and 0 bases, in that order; junction bases with no gene match: 10. The CDR3 length is 16 residues. The germline V gene encodes CDR1 MNHNY and CDR2 SVGAGI (reference sequence). The CDR3 sequence is CASRPTGQGSSYEQYF. In DNA, the CDR3 is TGTGCCAGCAGACCCACCGGACAGGGAAGCTCCTACGAGCAGTACTTC.

To note about this clonotype: This clone may be a read error of a much larger clone one base away. The gene calls are TRBV20-1 and TRBJ1-1; 7 bases are shared with TRBD1. Germline CDR1 and CDR2: DFQATT and SNEGSKA (reference sequence). The CDR3 covers 15 residues. In DNA, the CDR3 is TGCAGTCCTAGAGATCTCGGCAGGGGGATCACTGAAGCTTTCTTT. Its translation: CSPRDLGRGITEAFF.

This clonotype was recorded at least ten times. V usage is TRBV29-1 and J usage is TRBJ2-5; D is ambiguous. CDR1 is SQVTM, CDR2 ANQGSEA, per germline. Deletions cut 7 bases from V and 1 base from J, with 13 bases between. The CDR3 loop spans 13 amino acids. The CDR3 reads CSGMTGPQETQYF. The CDR3, as DNA: TGCAGCGGGATGACTGGACCCCAAGAGACCCAGTACTTC.

The table lists this clonotype with many counts. V usage is TRBV2 and J usage is TRBJ2-5; a possible D gene is TRBD2 (7 bases). The CDR3 spans 14 residues. Germline CDR1 and CDR2: SNHLY and FYNNEI. V lost 6 bases and J lost 3, with 14 bases in between. CDR3 bases: TGTGCCAGCAGAAGGGGGGGGACTAAAGAGACCCAGTACTTC. This encodes CASRRGGTKETQYF.

This sequence joins TRBV6-1 and TRBJ2-4; 7 positions agree with TRBD1. This CDR3 comprises 14 residues. Germline V gene lookup returns CDR1 MNHNS and CDR2 SASEGT. V was pared by 3 bases and J by 8 bases, with 7 bases of the junction left unmatched. DNA of the CDR3: TGTGCCAGCAGTGAGGGACAGAAGGGGGACATTCAGTACTTC. Protein product: CASSEGQKGDIQYF.

In this sample, this clonotype turned up many times. The rearrangement links TRBV10-3 to TRBJ2-1; possible D gene TRBD1, 7 bases. Germline-derived CDR1 and CDR2 are ENHRY and SYGVKD. V lost 8 bases and J 5 bases, leaving 13 bases between the germline ends. This CDR3 comprises 13 residues. The CDR3 region is CAISQGGNNEQFF. As DNA, the CDR3 is TGTGCCATCTCCCAGGGGGGAAACAATGAGCAGTTCTTC.

This rearrangement joins TRBV29-1 to TRBJ1-2; D is possibly TRBD1 (6 bases). Trimming took 7 bases from V and 6 from J, leaving 18 bases between them. The CDR3 has 13 amino acids. CDR1 and CDR2 from the germline V gene are SQVTM and ANQGSEA. Written as DNA, the CDR3 is TGCAGCGCCGTTACAGGGAGTTGGGATGGCTACACCTTC. It translates to CSAVTGSWDGYTF.

Points on this clonotype: A junction end diverges from the germline sequence, so it may reflect a read error. The chain recombines TRBV5-1 with TRBJ1-4; TRBD1 might be the D (5 bases). This CDR3 spans 13 amino acids. Germline-derived CDR1 and CDR2 are SGHRS and YFSETQ. In DNA form, the CDR3 reads TGCACCAGCAGTAGTGGCCTAAAGGGGAAACTGTTTTTT. Protein: CTSSSGLKGKLFF.

This clonotype was observed a few times. The genes are TRBV2 and TRBJ1-2; 7 nucleotides line up with TRBD1. The CDR3 loop spans 15 amino acids. Germline V gene lookup returns CDR1 SNHLY and CDR2 FYNNEI. V was pared by 5 bases and J by 5 bases, with 11 bases of the junction left unmatched. The CDR3 nucleotides read TGTGCCAGCAGTCGGGACAGTGTTTACGGATATGGCTACACCTTC. Translation gives CASSRDSVYGYGYTF.

Concerning this clonotype itself: One junction end disagrees with the germline gene, perhaps due to a read error. The chain has TRBV7-9 and TRBJ2-1, with TRBD1 as a possible D gene (6 bases). There are 15 residues in the CDR3. Germline V gives CDR1 SEHNR, CDR2 FQNEAQ (reference sequence). The CDR3 nucleotides read TGTGCCAGCCGCCCCGGGACAAGTGCCTACAATGAACAGTTCTTC. Translation: CASRPGTSAYNEQFF.

At least ten counts were recorded for this clonotype. The V call is TRBV12-3 or TRBV12-4, the J call TRBJ2-1, with no clear D. The CDR3 spans 12 residues. V lost 1 base and J lost 7, with 5 bases in between. CDR3 protein: CASSLGGNEQFF. DNA of the CDR3: TGTGCCAGCAGTTTAGGAGGAAATGAGCAGTTCTTC.

The chain links TRBV7-2 to TRBJ2-3; D possibly corresponds to TRBD2 (5 bases). CDR1 SGHTA and CDR2 FQGNSA come from the germline V gene. This CDR3 is built from 13 residues. The germline V and J ends were trimmed by 5 bases and 1 base, with 7 bases remaining between them. The CDR3 here is CASSTRGTDTQYF. The CDR3 DNA is TGTGCCAGCAGCACTAGGGGCACAGATACGCAGTATTTT.

This clonotype showed up just once. A much larger clonotype is one base distant, so this may be a read error. The chain is built from TRBV7-9 and TRBJ2-1, with D perhaps assigned TRBD1 or TRBD2 (5 bases each). The CDR3 is 14 residues long. Per germline, CDR1 SEHNR and CDR2 FQNEAQ (reference sequence). Trimming removed 1 base from V and 5 bases from J, with 9 bases in between. The CDR3 spells CASSLEGRDNEQFF. CDR3 in DNA: TGTGCCAGCAGCTTAGAGGGACGGGACAATGAGCAGTTCTTC.

As concerns this clonotype: With a much larger clone just one base away, this may be a read error. The chain links TRBV9 to TRBJ2-3, with D perhaps matching TRBD2 (5 bases). Per the germline V gene, CDR1 is SGDLS and CDR2 is YYNGEE. This CDR3 has 15 amino acids. Trimming left V 0 bases short and J 2 bases short, with 10 bases between. The CDR3 bases are TGTGCCAGCAGCGTAGGTCAGCGGTACACAGATACGCAGTATTTT. Translated: CASSVGQRYTDTQYF. The full variable domain, in which reference TRBV9 and TRBJ2-3 provide the parts outside the CDR3, is DSGVTQTPKHLITATGQRVTLRCSPRSGDLSVYWYQQSLDQGLQFLIQYYNGEERAKGNILERFSAQQFPDLHSELNLSSLELGDSALYFCASSVGQRYTDTQYFGPGTRLTVL.